These 5 T cell receptor beta chains were sequenced from one sample in a study of long-term antiretroviral therapy in people with HIV. Run at survey level, the immunoSEQ assay was version v3.0. Assay used: immunoSEQ multiplex PCR; TCRdb lists only in-frame clones, some missing. The sample records around 6,000 clones, around four fifths being singletons. Sequencing used unsorted PBMCs, obtained 0.5 years before starting antiretroviral therapy. Receptors were obtained from a man aged 40-50 years with HIV.

This clone occurred once. This chain connects TRBV5-6 to TRBJ1-1, with D maybe TRBD1 (6 bases). The CDR3 consists of 14 residues. Germline assignment: CDR1 SGHDT and CDR2 YYEEEE. V was trimmed by 4 bases and J by 0 bases, leaving 10 bases between them. The CDR3 nucleotides are TGTGCCAGCAGCCTAGGGGGGTTGAACACTGAAGCTTTCTTT. As protein: CASSLGGLNTEAFF.

V gene TRBV18 combines with J gene TRBJ1-5; TRBD1 might be the D (6 bases). Between the trimmed V and J ends, which lost 3 bases and 0 bases, there was a span of 15 bases. Looked up from germline, CDR1 is KGHSH and CDR2 is LQKENI. This CDR3 region has 17 residues. The CDR3 sequence is CASSPETGMGSNQPQHF. The CDR3 bases are TGTGCCAGCTCACCTGAAACAGGGATGGGTAGCAATCAGCCCCAGCATTTT.

The J gene is TRBJ1-1, the V gene TRBV10-2; D remains ambiguous. Germline V gives CDR1 WSHSY, CDR2 SAAADI. The CDR3 spans 13 residues. V lost 2 bases and J 1 base, leaving 5 bases between the germline ends. CDR3 amino acids: CASSERTNTEAFF. In nucleotides, the CDR3 is TGCGCCAGCAGTGAGCGGACGAACACTGAAGCTTTCTTT.

The chain has TRBV4-3 and TRBJ1-2; 9 nucleotides align to TRBD1. V shed 1 base, J shed 2 bases, and the junction held 5 bases outside the gene matches. The CDR3 spans 16 residues. Germline-derived CDR1 and CDR2 are LGHNA and YSLEER. CDR3 amino acids: CASSQGSGTGNYGYTF. The DNA for the CDR3 is TGCGCCAGCAGCCAAGGCTCCGGGACAGGGAACTATGGCTACACCTTC.

This clone appeared a few times. This chain links TRBV9 with TRBJ2-2, with D unclear. Germline-derived CDR1 and CDR2 are SGDLS and YYNGEE. The CDR3 sequence is 12 residues long. Trimming shortened V by 4 bases and J by 6 bases, and 7 bases separated the two germline ends. Written as DNA, the CDR3 is TGTGCCAGCAGCCCTCTACCCGGGGAGCTGTTTTTT. Amino acids: CASSPLPGELFF.